The 13 T cell receptor beta chains below come from one sample, sequenced in a study of identical twins. MiXCR, run by TCRdb on the 5' RACE reads, gives a single entry per CDR3 protein. Seen here are 1.5 million or so distinct CDR3 sequences, roughly 35% observed once, and the top ten hold around 0.25%. Sequences were obtained from cord blood. Receptors originate from a newborn girl in good health.

On this clonotype itself: The CDR3 carries no conserved terminal phenylalanine or tryptophan, so it likely arises from a read error. The V and J genes are TRBV5-1 and TRBJ1-1; D remains unclear. Per germline, CDR1 SGHRS and CDR2 YFSETQ. This CDR3 is 14 amino acids long. V was clipped by 1 base and J by 1 base, with 8 bases between them. The CDR3 here is CASSLSPANTEAFI. The CDR3 DNA follows: TGCGCCAGCAGCTTGTCTCCAGCGAACACTGAAGCTTTCATT.

This clonotype was seen more than once but under ten times. This chain links TRBV28 with TRBJ1-2; weak D call: TRBD1 (6 bases). The V and J ends lost 2 bases and 1 base respectively, with 8 bases between them. This CDR3 region has 14 residues. The germline gives CDR1 MDHEN, CDR2 SYDVKM. The chain's CDR3 is CASSLRDNNYGYTF. The DNA for the CDR3 is TGTGCCAGCAGTTTAAGGGACAATAACTATGGCTACACCTTC.

Notes on this clonotype: A read error may produce the germline difference seen at one junction end. CDR3 amino acids: CASSPRDYTYGQYF. CDR3 sequence (DNA): TGTGCCAGCAGCCCCCGGGACTATACCTACGGGCAGTACTTC. The chain combines TRBV7-2 with TRBJ2-7, with 7 bases fitting TRBD2. CDR3 length: 14 residues. Germline lookup yields CDR1 SGHTA and CDR2 FQGNSA.

The chain couples TRBV15 to TRBJ2-3; the match to TRBD2 covers 10 bases. This CDR3 is 16 amino acids long. V trimming: 0 bases; J trimming: 1 base; junction bases outside the gene matches: 1. Germline lookup yields CDR1 LNHNV and CDR2 YYDKDF (reference sequence). The CDR3 protein is CATSRDLAGGTDTQYF. The CDR3 region has the DNA TGTGCCACCAGCAGAGATCTAGCGGGAGGCACAGATACGCAGTATTTT.

V usage is TRBV9 and J usage is TRBJ2-1; D ambiguous. CDR1 is SGDLS and CDR2 is YYNGEE in the germline V gene. The ends were cut back, 1 base at V and 6 bases at J, with 17 bases in the middle. There are 16 residues in the CDR3. The CDR3 loop reads CASSVLGDPVLNEQFF. The CDR3 bases are TGTGCCAGCAGCGTACTCGGCGACCCGGTACTCAATGAGCAGTTCTTC.

The chain joins TRBV15 to TRBJ2-5; D is possibly TRBD1 (5 bases). The end of the DNA fits TRBJ2-7 better, so the J call may be wrong. Looked up from germline, CDR1 is LNHNV and CDR2 is YYDKDF (reference sequence). The CDR3 is 14 amino acids. CDR3 nucleotide sequence: TGTGCCACCAGCAAGGCTAGTCAGGGCTACGAGCAGTACTTC. Amino acids: CATSKASQGYEQYF.

This clonotype was seen more than once but under ten times. The chain recombines TRBV15 with TRBJ1-2; TRBD1 matches 8 bases. CDR1 is LNHNV, CDR2 YYDKDF, per germline (reference sequence). J gave up 0 bases and V 5 bases, and 11 bases lay outside the gene matches. This CDR3 has 17 residues. CDR3 residues: CATSAPGQGNANYGYTF. In nucleotides, the CDR3 is TGTGCCACCAGCGCACCAGGACAGGGTAACGCTAACTATGGCTACACCTTC.

A few counts support this clonotype. V and J are TRBV29-1 and TRBJ2-1, with D perhaps matching TRBD1 (6 bases). TRBJ2-7 matches the DNA end more closely, so the J call is doubtful. The CDR3 has 13 amino acids. Germline loops: CDR1 SQVTM, CDR2 ANQGSEA. The CDR3 reads CSYREPYYNEQYF. Written as DNA, the CDR3 is TGCAGCTACAGGGAGCCGTACTACAATGAGCAGTACTTC.

This clonotype occurred a few times. The junction does not match germline at one end; this may be a read error. The chain links TRBV5-4 to TRBJ2-3; TRBD1 agrees at 7 bases. In germline, CDR1 is SGHNT, CDR2 YYREEE (reference sequence). The CDR3 is 14 residues long. DNA for the CDR3: TGTGCCAGCAGCCGACCGACAGGGACAGATACGCGGTATTTT. It yields the protein CASSRPTGTDTRYF.

This clonotype was counted a few times. This sequence joins TRBV29-1 and TRBJ2-1; 12 bases map to TRBD2. This CDR3 has 14 amino acids. Germline loops: CDR1 SQVTM, CDR2 ANQGSEA. V gave up 2 bases and J gave up 8 bases; unmatched junction bases: 4. The CDR3 loop reads CSVELAGGRYEQFF. CDR3 sequence (DNA): TGCAGCGTTGAACTAGCGGGGGGGAGGTATGAGCAGTTCTTC.

This clonotype was recorded many times. The chain couples TRBV10-1 to TRBJ1-4; D is perhaps TRBD1 (6 bases). From germline, CDR1 is WNHNN and CDR2 SYGVQD (reference sequence). The CDR3 is 14 residues long. V lost 6 bases and J 0 bases, leaving 8 bases between the germline ends. In nucleotides, the CDR3 is TGCGCCAGCAGCCGGGACACAACTAATGAAAAACTGTTTTTT. Protein sequence: CASSRDTTNEKLFF.

This clonotype was seen a few times. CDR3 sequence reads: CSAREGGRGRYEQYF. The CDR3 DNA reads TGCAGTGCTAGAGAGGGCGGCAGGGGTCGCTACGAGCAGTACTTC. V and J are TRBV20-1 and TRBJ2-7, with a weak D call TRBD1 (6 bases). CDR3 length: 15 amino acids. Trimming left V 0 bases short and J 3 bases short, with 15 bases between. CDR1 is DFQATT and CDR2 is SNEGSKA in the germline V gene (reference sequence).

The chain couples TRBV7-9 to TRBJ1-5, with TRBD1 matching over 10 bases. V shed 6 bases and J 5 bases; nucleotides not matched to a gene: 7. This CDR3 contains 15 residues. Germline loops: CDR1 SEHNR, CDR2 FQNEAQ (reference sequence). Here the CDR3 reads CASRPGTGDYQPQHF. As DNA, the CDR3 is TGTGCCAGCAGGCCCGGGACAGGGGACTATCAGCCCCAGCATTTT.